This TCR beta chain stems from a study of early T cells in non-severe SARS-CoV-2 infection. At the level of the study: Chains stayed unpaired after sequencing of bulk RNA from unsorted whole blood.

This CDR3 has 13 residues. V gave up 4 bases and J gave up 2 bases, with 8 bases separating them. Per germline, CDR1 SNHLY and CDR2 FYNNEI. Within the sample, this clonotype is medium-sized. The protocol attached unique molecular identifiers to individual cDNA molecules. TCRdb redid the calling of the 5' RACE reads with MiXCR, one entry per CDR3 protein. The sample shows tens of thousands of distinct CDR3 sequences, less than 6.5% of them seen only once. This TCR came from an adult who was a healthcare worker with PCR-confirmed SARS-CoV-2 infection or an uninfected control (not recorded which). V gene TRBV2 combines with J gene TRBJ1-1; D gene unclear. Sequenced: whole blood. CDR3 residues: CASSVSGNTEAFF. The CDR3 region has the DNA TGTGCCAGCAGTGTTTCTGGAAACACTGAAGCTTTCTTT.